Below, one T cell receptor beta chain is given with its context. The protocol was immunoSEQ multiplex PCR, while the TCRdb copy is restricted to in-frame clones and leaves out a portion. The table has 250,000 or so clones, more than 75% seen once. These data belong to a study of blood T cell repertoires in COVID-19. Germline CDR1 reads SQVTM; CDR2 reads ANQGSEA. V was trimmed by 0 bases and J by 0 bases, leaving 12 bases between them. The CDR3 has 16 residues. Categorization into cohorts depended on clinical history that participants reported. The study recruited exposed participants who had met a COVID-19 case within 2 weeks before entry.

The source is a woman aged 50 to 60 who had been exposed to COVID-19. Sequencing was performed on PBMCs or T cells enriched from blood (not recorded which). The chain has TRBV29-1 and TRBJ1-3; D gene ambiguous. The CDR3 DNA reads as TGCAGCGTTGAAGATCTTACGGGAAGCTCTGGAAACACCATATATTTT. The encoded protein is CSVEDLTGSSGNTIYF.